These 10 T cell receptor beta chains originate from one sample sequenced in a study of cytomegalovirus exposure and HLA in healthy donors. The PCR employed 60 Vbeta primers together with 13 Jbeta primers. The repertoire was sequenced with immunoSEQ multiplex PCR; TCRdb's copy has only in-frame clones and lacks some. The sample contains under 250,000 clones, more than 70% of which appear only once. The source material was PBMCs. These receptors all come from a boy younger than 18 in good health and CMV-seronegative.

This chain links TRBV10-3 with TRBJ1-2; 9 bases align to TRBD1. V shed 7 bases and J 5 bases; nucleotides not matched to a gene: 8. CDR1 and CDR2 from the germline V gene are ENHRY and SYGVKD. The CDR3 loop spans 14 amino acids. CDR3: CAINPGQGLYGYTF. As DNA, the CDR3 is TGTGCCATCAACCCGGGACAGGGTCTATATGGCTACACCTTC.

The chain recombines TRBV5-4 with TRBJ2-6; 8 bases match TRBD2. Unmatched junction bases numbered 4, after V lost 1 base and J lost 1 base. The CDR3 loop spans 17 amino acids. CDR1 and CDR2 (germline): SGHNT, YYREEE (reference sequence). CDR3 sequence (DNA): TGTGCCAGCAGCTTGTGGCGGGGGGTATCTGGGGCCAACGTCCTGACTTTC. It is translated as CASSLWRGVSGANVLTF. Based on the CDR3 plus reference TRBV5-4 and TRBJ2-6, the full variable domain is ETGVTQSPTHLIKTRGQQVTLRCSSQSGHNTVSWYQQALGQGPQFIFQYYREEENGRGNFPPRFSGLQFPNYSSELNVNALELDDSALYLCASSLWRGVSGANVLTFGAGSRLTVL.

The chain joins TRBV18 to TRBJ1-1, with D perhaps TRBD1 (6 bases). This CDR3 spans 13 amino acids. Germline V gene data show CDR1 as KGHSH and CDR2 as LQKENI. V lost 5 bases to trimming and J lost 3 bases, with 10 bases between them. The CDR3 sequence is CASSAGADTEAFF. CDR3 nucleotides: TGTGCCAGCTCAGCGGGGGCGGACACTGAAGCTTTCTTT. The full variable domain, in which reference TRBV18 and TRBJ1-1 provide the parts outside the CDR3, is NAGVMQNPRHLVRRRGQEARLRCSPMKGHSHVYWYRQLPEEGLKFMVYLQKENIIDESGMPKERFSAEFPKEGPSILRIQQVVRGDSAAYFCASSAGADTEAFFGQGTRLTVV.

The chain combines TRBV4-1 with TRBJ2-7; TRBD1 might be the D (6 bases). Germline V gives CDR1 MGHRA, CDR2 YSYEKL. The CDR3 extends over 17 amino acids. Trimming left V 3 bases short and J 0 bases short, with 18 bases between. The DNA of the CDR3 is TGCGCCAGCAGCCAGACCCCAGGGGTCGCCGACTCCTACGAGCAGTACTTC. Its protein is CASSQTPGVADSYEQYF.

This clone has just a few counts. The chain joins TRBV19 to TRBJ1-6, with 7 bases that match TRBD1. V lost 1 base, J lost 5 bases, and 5 bases stayed unmatched. Germline CDR1 LNHDA, CDR2 SQIVND (reference sequence). The CDR3 length is 16 residues. CDR3 sequence (DNA): TGTGCCAGTAGTATAGGAGGCCAGGGGGATAATTCACCCCTCCACTTT. It yields the protein CASSIGGQGDNSPLHF. Together with reference TRBV19 and TRBJ1-6, the CDR3 gives the full variable domain: DGGITQSPKYLFRKEGQNVTLSCEQNLNHDAMYWYRQDPGQGLRLIYYSQIVNDFQKGDIAEGYSVSREKKESFPLTVTSAQKNPTAFYLCASSIGGQGDNSPLHFGNGTRLTVT.

V usage is TRBV19 and J usage is TRBJ2-7; 9 bases fit TRBD1. Germline loops: CDR1 LNHDA, CDR2 SQIVND (reference sequence). Trimming cost V 2 bases and J 3 bases; bases outside gene matches: 5. The CDR3 sequence is 15 residues long. The DNA for the CDR3 is TGTGCCAGTAGTATACGGGGACAGGGCGACTACGAGCAGTACTTC. Its translation: CASSIRGQGDYEQYF.

This chain connects TRBV19 to TRBJ2-7; TRBD1 matches at 9 bases. The CDR3 consists of 15 residues. The junction had 8 bases not matched to a gene; V was cut back by 4 bases and J by 4 bases. Germline V lookup: CDR1 LNHDA, CDR2 SQIVND (reference sequence). The CDR3 here is CASSTRTGEFYEQYF. The CDR3 DNA reads TGTGCCAGTAGTACCCGGACAGGGGAGTTTTACGAGCAGTACTTC. Variable domain in full (rest from reference TRBV19 and TRBJ2-7): DGGITQSPKYLFRKEGQNVTLSCEQNLNHDAMYWYRQDPGQGLRLIYYSQIVNDFQKGDIAEGYSVSREKKESFPLTVTSAQKNPTAFYLCASSTRTGEFYEQYFGPGTRLTVT.

The chain is built from TRBV6-5 and TRBJ1-1, with TRBD1 matching over 7 bases. V shed 10 bases and J 1 base; nucleotides not matched to a gene: 9. The germline V gene has CDR1 MNHEY and CDR2 SVGAGI. This CDR3 region has 14 residues. In nucleotides, the CDR3 is TGTGCCAATCTTCCTGGACAGGCGAACACTGAAGCTTTCTTT. It specifies CANLPGQANTEAFF.

The chain has TRBV30 and TRBJ2-4; 9 nucleotides align to TRBD1. Germline CDR1 reads GTSNPN; CDR2 reads SVGIG (reference sequence). The CDR3 extends over 14 amino acids. Trimming at V came to 5 bases and at J to 2 bases, leaving 4 bases not matched to a gene. The CDR3 DNA sequence: TGTGCCTGGGGGGACAGGGTCTCCAAAAACATTCAGTACTTC. It is translated as CAWGDRVSKNIQYF.

This clone was observed a handful of times. The chain combines TRBV21-1 with TRBJ2-3; the D segment call TRBD1 is taken from the table without a DNA check. TRBV21-1 is an annotated pseudogene. This CDR3 region has 14 residues. Here the CDR3 reads CASSTKGVTDTQYF. The CDR3 DNA reads TGTGCCAGCAGCACCAAAGGGGTCACAGATACGCAGTATTTT.